This T cell receptor (beta chain) is from a study of blood T cell repertoires in COVID-19. As for the study in general: Samples came from the United States, Italy and Spain, spanning acute and convalescent COVID-19. T cells, B-cell-depleted T cells, or PBMCs supplied cDNA or gDNA.

CDR1 is MNHEY and CDR2 is SVGAGI in the germline V gene. Unmatched junction bases numbered 7, after V lost 7 bases and J lost 2 bases. The CDR3 spans 14 residues. In the original workflow: Reference gene primers were amplified, and this amplification served to estimate nucleated cell counts. TCRdb keeps only in-frame clones here, not all; method: immunoSEQ multiplex PCR. Clone size and the V and J calls come from that table; the DNA yielded D and trimming. Among 200,000 to 300,000 clones listed, more than 80% were seen once. The TCR originated in a human donor in a cohort sampled during active COVID-19. The V call is TRBV6-5, the J call TRBJ1-2, with 7 bases that match TRBD1. Sequencing was done on a sample of peripheral blood. Here the CDR3 DNA reads TGTGCCAGCACCAGACAGGGAGTCAACTATGGCTACACCTTC. It encodes CASTRQGVNYGYTF.